The 17 T cell receptor beta chains listed next were all sequenced from one sample in a study of siplizumab effects on memory and regulatory T cells. Libraries were prepared by immunoSEQ multiplex PCR; TCRdb keeps only in-frame clonotypes and omits some of them. The repertoire holds tens of thousands of clones, with roughly 97% as singletons. Sequenced material: naive CD4+ T cells sorted from blood. The receptors were sampled from a human donor in good health.

The V gene is TRBV10-3, the J gene TRBJ1-1; 8 bases align to TRBD1. The CDR3 has 14 residues. J was trimmed by 4 bases and V by 4 bases; bases with no gene match: 5. CDR1 ENHRY and CDR2 SYGVKD come from the germline V gene. CDR3 region: CAISGTGMGTEAFF. Written as DNA, the CDR3 is TGTGCCATCAGTGGGACAGGGATGGGCACTGAAGCTTTCTTT.

This clone was recorded only once. V usage is TRBV27 and J usage is TRBJ1-1, with D tentatively TRBD1 (6 bases). Looked up from germline, CDR1 is MNHEY and CDR2 is SMNVEV (reference sequence). The CDR3 loop spans 15 amino acids. V lost 1 base and J 1 base, leaving 10 bases between the germline ends. The chain's CDR3 is CASSLWGAPNTEAFF. The CDR3 DNA reads TGTGCCAGCAGTTTATGGGGGGCGCCGAACACTGAAGCTTTCTTT.

V usage is TRBV5-6 and J usage is TRBJ1-2; D ambiguous. Trimming shortened V by 4 bases and J by 8 bases, and 9 bases separated the two germline ends. Germline lookup yields CDR1 SGHDT and CDR2 YYEEEE. The CDR3 is made up of 11 amino acids. The DNA for the CDR3 is TGTGCCAGCAGCGCGGCGAGGGGCTACACCTTC. It specifies CASSAARGYTF.

The chain has TRBV28 and TRBJ2-3; D possibly corresponds to TRBD2 (6 bases). The CDR3 contains 15 residues. Germline V gene data show CDR1 as MDHEN and CDR2 as SYDVKM. Trimming pared 2 bases from V and 6 bases from J, leaving 15 bases between. For the CDR3, the DNA is TGTGCCAGCAGTTTAGGCTTCGGGGGAACGGATACGCAGTATTTT. The encoded protein is CASSLGFGGTDTQYF.

The rearrangement joins TRBV18 to TRBJ2-6; 7 bases line up with TRBD1. The V and J ends lost 3 bases and 0 bases, in that order; junction bases with no gene match: 11. Germline V CDR1 and CDR2: KGHSH, LQKENI. CDR3 length: 19 residues. CDR3 DNA: TGTGCCAGCTCACCCGGTCCGGGACAGAGGGGCTCTGGGGCCAACGTCCTGACTTTC. Translated, it gives CASSPGPGQRGSGANVLTF.

CDR3 amino acids: CASSSQGLLDTQYF. In DNA, the CDR3 is TGTGCCAGCAGCTCACAGGGGCTATTGGATACGCAGTATTTT. V is TRBV7-7 and J is TRBJ2-3, with 7 bases fitting TRBD1. V dropped 4 bases and J dropped 6; count of bases not matched to a gene: 7. CDR1 SSHAT and CDR2 FNYEAQ come from the germline V gene (reference sequence). The CDR3 spans 14 residues. The full variable domain, in which reference TRBV7-7 and TRBJ2-3 provide the parts outside the CDR3, is GAGVSQSPRYKVTKRGQDVTLRCDPISSHATLYWYQQALGQGPEFLTYFNYEAQPDKSGLPSDRFSAERPEGSISTLTIQRTEQRDSAMYRCASSSQGLLDTQYFGPGTRLTVL.

V usage is TRBV18 and J usage is TRBJ1-4; 9 bases line up with TRBD1. This CDR3 is built from 14 residues. The V gene end was trimmed by 6 bases and the J gene end by 3 bases; junction bases not matched to a gene: 2. The germline V gene encodes CDR1 KGHSH and CDR2 LQKENI. The CDR3 nucleotides read TGTGCCAGCTCCCGACAGGGGGCTAATGAAAAACTGTTTTTT. Its protein product is CASSRQGANEKLFF. Full variable domain (rest looked up from reference TRBV18 and TRBJ1-4): NAGVMQNPRHLVRRRGQEARLRCSPMKGHSHVYWYRQLPEEGLKFMVYLQKENIIDESGMPKERFSAEFPKEGPSILRIQQVVRGDSAAYFCASSRQGANEKLFFGSGTQLSVL.

The chain is built from TRBV10-3 and TRBJ1-4; the D gene is possibly TRBD1 (6 bases). Germline lookup yields CDR1 ENHRY and CDR2 SYGVKD. Trimming pared 4 bases from V and 6 bases from J, leaving 12 bases between. The CDR3 runs to 14 residues. The CDR3, as DNA: TGTGCCATCAGTGTGGGGGGCGCGGATGAAAAACTGTTTTTT. Protein product: CAISVGGADEKLFF.

The gene calls are TRBV6-6 and TRBJ1-2; D unclear. The CDR3 is 12 residues long. Germline assignment: CDR1 MNHNY and CDR2 SVGAGI (reference sequence). The V end was cut by 8 bases, the J end by 8 bases, with 15 bases between. CDR3 sequence: CASERLGVGYTF. DNA for the CDR3: TGTGCCAGCGAGAGGCTCGGTGTCGGCTACACCTTC.

The J gene is TRBJ1-5, the V gene TRBV21-1; no check of the table's D call, TRBD1, against the DNA was made. TRBV21-1 is labeled a pseudogene. This CDR3 is 12 amino acids long. The CDR3 coding sequence is TGTGCCAGCAGCAAAGCGGACGGACAGTGCCATTTT. It is translated as CASSKADGQCHF.

The chain couples TRBV18 to TRBJ2-2; maybe TRBD2 (5 bases). Germline CDR1 and CDR2: KGHSH and LQKENI. Trimming cost V 2 bases and J 3 bases, with 10 bases left between them. This CDR3 is 15 amino acids long. As DNA, the CDR3 is TGTGCCAGCTCACCAAGGCTAGCACACACCGGGGAGCTGTTTTTT. Translating it yields CASSPRLAHTGELFF.

Comment on this clone: The same CDR3 also results from other DNA sequences found in this sample. The chain links TRBV7-2 to TRBJ1-2, with TRBD1 matching 8 bases. Germline assignment: CDR1 SGHTA and CDR2 FQGNSA. This CDR3 comprises 15 residues. V lost 5 bases to trimming and J lost 2 bases; unmatched junction nucleotides: 7. The CDR3 nucleotides read TGTGCCAGCAGCCTATCAGGACAGGGCAACTATGGCTACACCTTC. Translating gives CASSLSGQGNYGYTF.

The V gene is TRBV28, the J gene TRBJ2-7, with D perhaps TRBD2 (7 bases). This CDR3 region has 14 residues. Looked up from germline, CDR1 is MDHEN and CDR2 is SYDVKM. V lost 6 bases to trimming and J lost 3 bases, with 15 bases between them. This CDR3 reads CASRERDIIYEQYF. CDR3 in DNA: TGTGCCAGCAGGGAGCGGGACATCATCTACGAGCAGTACTTC.

This chain links TRBV7-7 with TRBJ2-2; D is undetermined. The V and J ends lost 5 bases and 1 base respectively, with 5 bases between them. CDR3 length equals 13 residues. Germline lookup yields CDR1 SSHAT and CDR2 FNYEAQ (reference sequence). This CDR3 is CASSVLNTGELFF. The CDR3 bases are TGTGCCAGCAGCGTGTTGAACACCGGGGAGCTGTTTTTT.

The chain combines TRBV7-2 with TRBJ2-3; D tentatively reads TRBD1 or TRBD2 (5 bases each). The CDR3 sequence is 15 residues long. The germline V gene has CDR1 SGHTA and CDR2 FQGNSA. The V and J ends lost 5 bases and 0 bases respectively, with 12 bases between them. CDR3 nucleotide sequence: TGTGCCAGCAGCCTGACGAGGGGAAGCACAGATACGCAGTATTTT. This translates into CASSLTRGSTDTQYF.

The chain employs TRBV19 and TRBJ2-7; D possibly corresponds to TRBD1 (6 bases). CDR1 is LNHDA and CDR2 is SQIVND in the germline V gene (reference sequence). Trimming pared 5 bases from V and 4 bases from J, leaving 18 bases between. The CDR3 has 15 amino acids. CDR3 loop: CASSDSGTLVYEQYF. Here the CDR3 DNA reads TGTGCCAGTAGTGACTCCGGGACATTGGTTTACGAGCAGTACTTC.

This chain joins TRBV6-1 and TRBJ1-2, with D unclear. V shed 1 base and J shed 2 bases, with 8 bases lying between them. The CDR3 sequence is 14 residues long. The V gene's germline CDR1 is MNHNS and CDR2 SASEGT. The CDR3 DNA follows: TGTGCCAGCAGTGAAGGCATGGGAAACTATGGCTACACCTTC. Amino acid sequence: CASSEGMGNYGYTF.